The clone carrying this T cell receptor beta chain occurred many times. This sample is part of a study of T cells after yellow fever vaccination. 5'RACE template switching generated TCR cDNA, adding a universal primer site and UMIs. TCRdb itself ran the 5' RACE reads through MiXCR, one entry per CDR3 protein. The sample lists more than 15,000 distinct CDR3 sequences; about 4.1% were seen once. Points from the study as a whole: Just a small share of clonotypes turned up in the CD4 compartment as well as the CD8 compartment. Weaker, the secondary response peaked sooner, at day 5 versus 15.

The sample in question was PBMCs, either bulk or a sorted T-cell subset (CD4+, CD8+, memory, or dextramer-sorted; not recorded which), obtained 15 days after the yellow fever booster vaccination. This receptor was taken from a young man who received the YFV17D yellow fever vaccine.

For the CDR3, the DNA is TGTGCCAGTAAAGCGGCCGACAGGCCGTCCTATGGCTACACCTTC. This gives the protein CASKAADRPSYGYTF. The V gene is TRBV19, the J gene TRBJ1-2; tentatively, D is TRBD1 (6 bases). Germline V gene lookup returns CDR1 LNHDA and CDR2 SQIVND (reference sequence). Trimming stripped 7 bases from V and 4 bases from J, with 19 bases between. This CDR3 has 15 residues.